The rows below give T cell receptor beta chains drawn from one sample of a study of tumor and adjacent non-tumor tissue in lung cancer. TCRdb reprocessed the multiplex PCR reads via MiXCR and lists one record per CDR3 protein. Of about 86,000 distinct CDR3 sequences in the sample, around three quarters were seen once. Sequencing was done on a sample of distant non-tumor lung tissue. These TCRs come from a woman between 50 and 59 years old with non-small cell lung cancer. The CDR3 runs from the conserved cysteine through the conserved F or W. Fields, in order: V gene, J gene, clone size, D gene, CDR3 protein, CDR3 DNA. The D gene is left open where the match is weak. For some rows the clone size is stated as once, few or many, or as a class when expanded; others skip it.

V gene: TRBV7-8; J gene: TRBJ2-1; clone size: NA; D gene: TRBD2; CDR3 protein: CASSFLAGGPNEQFF; CDR3 DNA: TGTGCCAGCAGCTTCCTAGCGGGAGGGCCCAATGAACAGTTCTTC
V gene: TRBV29-1; J gene: TRBJ2-5; clone size: NA; D gene: NA; CDR3 protein: CSVRRGASLGETQYF; CDR3 DNA: TGCAGCGTTCGCAGGGGGGCCTCACTGGGGGAGACCCAGTACTTC
V gene: TRBV10-2; J gene: TRBJ2-1; clone size: NA; D gene: TRBD2; CDR3 protein: CVSSDTGTSGTDMQFF; CDR3 DNA: TGCGTCAGCAGTGATACCGGGACTAGCGGGACAGATATGCAGTTCTTC
V gene: TRBV5-1; J gene: TRBJ2-3; clone size: once; D gene: TRBD2; CDR3 protein: CASSLVSGSGDTQYF; CDR3 DNA: TGCGCCAGCAGCTTGGTTAGCGGGAGCGGAGATACGCAGTATTTT
V gene: TRBV6-5; J gene: TRBJ1-2; clone size: NA; D gene: TRBD1; CDR3 protein: CAGIEILQGHYGYTF; CDR3 DNA: TGTGCCGGCATCGAAATCCTACAGGGGCACTATGGCTACACCTTC
V gene: TRBV20-1; J gene: TRBJ1-2; clone size: NA; D gene: NA; CDR3 protein: CSVRDPVLNYGYTF; CDR3 DNA: TGCAGTGTTAGAGATCCAGTCCTTAACTATGGGTACACCTTC
V gene: TRBV4-1; J gene: TRBJ2-2; clone size: few; D gene: TRBD2; CDR3 protein: CASSRVGSSGIFDGELFF; CDR3 DNA: TGCGCCAGCAGCCGAGTGGGATCTAGCGGGATATTTGACGGGGAGCTGTTTTTT
V gene: TRBV4-1; J gene: TRBJ1-6; clone size: NA; D gene: NA; CDR3 protein: CANNQEPVASPLHF; CDR3 DNA: TGCGCCAACAACCAAGAGCCAGTGGCTTCACCCCTCCACTTT
V gene: TRBV29-1; J gene: TRBJ2-7; clone size: NA; D gene: NA; CDR3 protein: CSVAAQVREQYF; CDR3 DNA: TGCAGCGTTGCAGCACAGGTGCGCGAGCAGTACTTC
V gene: TRBV12-3/TRBV12-4; J gene: TRBJ2-7; clone size: NA; D gene: NA; CDR3 protein: CASREQAYEEYF; CDR3 DNA: TGTGCCAGCAGGGAACAGGCCTATGAGGAGTACTTC
V gene: TRBV7-8; J gene: TRBJ1-2; clone size: NA; D gene: TRBD1; CDR3 protein: CASSSFVGGEFYDYTF; CDR3 DNA: TGTGCCAGCAGCTCCTTCGTAGGGGGCGAGTTCTATGACTACACCTTC
V gene: TRBV29-1; J gene: TRBJ2-1; clone size: NA; D gene: NA; CDR3 protein: CSVEGGDREVHYNEQFF; CDR3 DNA: TGCAGCGTTGAAGGGGGAGACAGGGAGGTGCACTACAATGAGCAGTTCTTC